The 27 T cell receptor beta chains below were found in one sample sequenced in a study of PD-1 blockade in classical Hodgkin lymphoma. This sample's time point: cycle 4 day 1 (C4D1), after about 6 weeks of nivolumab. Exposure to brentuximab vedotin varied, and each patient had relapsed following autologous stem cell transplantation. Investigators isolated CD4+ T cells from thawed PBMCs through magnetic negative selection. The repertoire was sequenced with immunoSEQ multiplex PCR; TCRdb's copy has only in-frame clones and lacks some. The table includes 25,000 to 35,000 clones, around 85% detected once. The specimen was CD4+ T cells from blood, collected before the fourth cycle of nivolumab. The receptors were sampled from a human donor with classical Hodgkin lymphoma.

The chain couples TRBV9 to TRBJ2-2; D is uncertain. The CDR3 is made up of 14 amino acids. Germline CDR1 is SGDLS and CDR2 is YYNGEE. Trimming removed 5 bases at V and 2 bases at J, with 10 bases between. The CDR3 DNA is TGTGCCAGCAGGGGCAGCACAAACACCGGGGAGCTGTTTTTT. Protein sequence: CASRGSTNTGELFF.

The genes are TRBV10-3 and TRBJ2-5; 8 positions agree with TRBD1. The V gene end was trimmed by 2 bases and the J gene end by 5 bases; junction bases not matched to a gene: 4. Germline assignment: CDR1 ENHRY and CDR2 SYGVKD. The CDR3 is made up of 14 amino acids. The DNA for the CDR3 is TGTGCCATCAGTGAGGACAGGGGTTGGGAGACCCAGTACTTC. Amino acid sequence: CAISEDRGWETQYF.

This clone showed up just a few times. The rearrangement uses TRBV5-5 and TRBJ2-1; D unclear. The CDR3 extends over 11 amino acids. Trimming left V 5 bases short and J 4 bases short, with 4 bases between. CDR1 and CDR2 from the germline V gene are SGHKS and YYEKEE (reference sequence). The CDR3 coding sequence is TGTGCCAGCAGGGTTTACAATGAGCAGTTCTTC. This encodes CASRVYNEQFF.

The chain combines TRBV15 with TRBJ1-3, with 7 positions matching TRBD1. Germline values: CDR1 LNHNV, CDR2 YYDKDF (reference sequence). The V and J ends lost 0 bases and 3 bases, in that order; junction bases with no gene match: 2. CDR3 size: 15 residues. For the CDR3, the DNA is TGTGCCACCAGCAGAGATCGGACAGGTGGAAACACCATATATTTT. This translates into CATSRDRTGGNTIYF.

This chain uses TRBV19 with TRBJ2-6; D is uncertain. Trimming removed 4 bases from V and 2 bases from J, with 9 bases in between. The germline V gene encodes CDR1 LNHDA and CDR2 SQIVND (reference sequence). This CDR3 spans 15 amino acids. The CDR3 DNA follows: TGTGCCAGTAGTACGACGGGTCCTGGGGCCAACGTCCTGACTTTC. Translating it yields CASSTTGPGANVLTF.

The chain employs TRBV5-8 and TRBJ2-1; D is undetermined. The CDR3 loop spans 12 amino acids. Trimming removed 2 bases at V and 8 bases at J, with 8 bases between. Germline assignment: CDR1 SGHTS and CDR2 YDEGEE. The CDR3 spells CASSLFGDEQFF. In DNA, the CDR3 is TGTGCCAGCAGCTTATTTGGTGATGAGCAGTTCTTC.

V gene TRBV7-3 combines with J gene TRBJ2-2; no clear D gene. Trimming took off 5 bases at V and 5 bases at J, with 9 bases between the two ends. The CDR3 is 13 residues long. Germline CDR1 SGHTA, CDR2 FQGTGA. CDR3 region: CASSTSATGELFF. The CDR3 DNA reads TGTGCCAGCAGCACAAGTGCGACCGGGGAGCTGTTTTTT.

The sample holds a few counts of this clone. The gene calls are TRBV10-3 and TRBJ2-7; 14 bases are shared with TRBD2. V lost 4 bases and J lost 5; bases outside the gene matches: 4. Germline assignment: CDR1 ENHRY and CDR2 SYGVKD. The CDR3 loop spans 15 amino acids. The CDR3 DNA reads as TGTGCCATCAGTGCCCCGGGACTAGCGGGGGACGAGCAGTACTTC. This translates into CAISAPGLAGDEQYF.

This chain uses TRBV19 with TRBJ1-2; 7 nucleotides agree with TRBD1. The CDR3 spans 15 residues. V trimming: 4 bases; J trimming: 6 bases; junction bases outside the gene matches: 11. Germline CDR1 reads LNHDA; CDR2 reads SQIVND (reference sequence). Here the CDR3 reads CASSTPQGGGHGYTF. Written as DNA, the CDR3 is TGTGCCAGTAGTACCCCCCAGGGGGGCGGCCATGGCTACACCTTC.

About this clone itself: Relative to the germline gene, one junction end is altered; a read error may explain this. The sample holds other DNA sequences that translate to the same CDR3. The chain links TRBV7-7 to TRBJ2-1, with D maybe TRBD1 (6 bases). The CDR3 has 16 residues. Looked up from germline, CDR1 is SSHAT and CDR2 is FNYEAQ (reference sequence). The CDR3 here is CASSLRDTSSYNEQFF. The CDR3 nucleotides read TGTGCCAGCAGCTTACGGGACACGAGCTCCTACAATGAACAGTTCTTC.

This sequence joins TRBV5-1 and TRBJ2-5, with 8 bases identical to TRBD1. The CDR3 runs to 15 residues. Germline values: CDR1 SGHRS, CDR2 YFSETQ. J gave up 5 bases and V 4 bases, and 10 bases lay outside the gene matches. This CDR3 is CASSPWPGGSETQYF. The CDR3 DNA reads TGCGCCAGCAGCCCATGGCCAGGGGGCTCCGAGACCCAGTACTTC.

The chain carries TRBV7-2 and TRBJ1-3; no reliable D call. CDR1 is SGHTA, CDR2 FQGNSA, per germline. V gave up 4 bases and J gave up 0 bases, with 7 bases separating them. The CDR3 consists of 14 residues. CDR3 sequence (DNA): TGTGCCAGCAGCTATGACATCTCTGGAAACACCATATATTTT. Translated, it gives CASSYDISGNTIYF.

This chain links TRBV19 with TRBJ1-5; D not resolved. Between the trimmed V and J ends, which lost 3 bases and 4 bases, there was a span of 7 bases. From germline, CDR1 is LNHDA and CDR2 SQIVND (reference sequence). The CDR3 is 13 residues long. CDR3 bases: TGTGCCAGTAGTATGGGCCCTAATCAGCCCCAGCATTTT. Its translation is CASSMGPNQPQHF.

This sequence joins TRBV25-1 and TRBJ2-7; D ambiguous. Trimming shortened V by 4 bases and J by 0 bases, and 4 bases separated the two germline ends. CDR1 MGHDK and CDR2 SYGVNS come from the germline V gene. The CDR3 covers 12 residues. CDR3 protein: CASSGYSYEQYF. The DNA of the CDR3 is TGTGCCAGCAGTGGGTACTCCTACGAGCAGTACTTC.

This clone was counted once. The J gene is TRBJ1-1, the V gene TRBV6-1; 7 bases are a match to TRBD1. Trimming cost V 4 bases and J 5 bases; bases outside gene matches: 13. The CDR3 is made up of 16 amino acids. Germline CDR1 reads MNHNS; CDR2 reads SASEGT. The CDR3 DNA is TGTGCCAGCAGTGCGCGACAGGGAAGGAGAGGAACTGAAGCTTTCTTT. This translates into CASSARQGRRGTEAFF.

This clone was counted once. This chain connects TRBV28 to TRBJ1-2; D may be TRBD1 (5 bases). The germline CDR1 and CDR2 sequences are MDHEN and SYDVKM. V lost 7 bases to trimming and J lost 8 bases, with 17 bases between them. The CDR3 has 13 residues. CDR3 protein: CASTLGPGGGYTF. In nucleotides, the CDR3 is TGTGCCAGCACCTTGGGGCCCGGGGGAGGCTACACCTTC.

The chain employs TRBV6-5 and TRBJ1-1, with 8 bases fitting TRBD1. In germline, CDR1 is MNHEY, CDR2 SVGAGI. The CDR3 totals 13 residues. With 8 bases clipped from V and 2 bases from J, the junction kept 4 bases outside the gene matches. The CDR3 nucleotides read TGTGCCAGCCGCAGGGGGCAAAACACTGAAGCTTTCTTT. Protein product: CASRRGQNTEAFF.

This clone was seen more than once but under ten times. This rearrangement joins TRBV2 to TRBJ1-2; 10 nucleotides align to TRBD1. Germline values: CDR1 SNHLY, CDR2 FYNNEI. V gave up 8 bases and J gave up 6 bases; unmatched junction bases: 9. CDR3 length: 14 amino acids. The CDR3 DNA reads TGTGCCAGCGTTTGGGACAGGGGTAAGGATGGCTACACCTTC. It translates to CASVWDRGKDGYTF.

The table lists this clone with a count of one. The CDR3 DNA sequence: TGTGCCAGCAGTTACTCCGGACAGGAGCAGTTCTTC. It yields the protein CASSYSGQEQFF. This sequence joins TRBV6-5 and TRBJ2-1, with D perhaps TRBD1 (6 bases). Germline V gene data show CDR1 as MNHEY and CDR2 as SVGAGI. This CDR3 has 12 amino acids. Trimming took off 0 bases at V and 10 bases at J, with 7 bases between the two ends.

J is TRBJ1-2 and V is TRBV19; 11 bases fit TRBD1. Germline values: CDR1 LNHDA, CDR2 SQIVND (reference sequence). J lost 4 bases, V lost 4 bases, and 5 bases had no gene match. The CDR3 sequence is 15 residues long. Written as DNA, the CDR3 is TGTGCCAGTAGTAACCGGACAGGGGGCTTCTATGGCTACACCTTC. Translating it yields CASSNRTGGFYGYTF.

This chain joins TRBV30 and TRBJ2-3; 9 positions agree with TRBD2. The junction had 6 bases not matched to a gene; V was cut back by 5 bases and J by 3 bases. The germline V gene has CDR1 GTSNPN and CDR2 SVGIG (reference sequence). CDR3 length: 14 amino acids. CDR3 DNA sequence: TGTGCCTGGCCCAGCGGGGGGAAGACAGATACGCAGTATTTT. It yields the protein CAWPSGGKTDTQYF.

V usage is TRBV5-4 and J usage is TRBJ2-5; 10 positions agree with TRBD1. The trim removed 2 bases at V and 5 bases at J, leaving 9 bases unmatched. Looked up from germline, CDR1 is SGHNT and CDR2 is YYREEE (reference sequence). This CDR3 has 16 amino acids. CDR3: CASSLPGQGIEETQYF. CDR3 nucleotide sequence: TGTGCCAGCAGCTTACCGGGACAGGGGATCGAGGAGACCCAGTACTTC. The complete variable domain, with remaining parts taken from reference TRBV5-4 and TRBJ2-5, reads ETGVTQSPTHLIKTRGQQVTLRCSSQSGHNTVSWYQQALGQGPQFIFQYYREEENGRGNFPPRFSGLQFPNYSSELNVNALELDDSALYLCASSLPGQGIEETQYFGPGTRLLVL.

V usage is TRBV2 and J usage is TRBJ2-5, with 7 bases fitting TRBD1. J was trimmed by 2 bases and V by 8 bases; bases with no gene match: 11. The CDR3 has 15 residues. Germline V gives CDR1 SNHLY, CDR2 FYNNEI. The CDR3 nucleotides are TGTGCCAGCTGCTTACAACCGGGACAGCAAGAGACCCAGTACTTC. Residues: CASCLQPGQQETQYF.

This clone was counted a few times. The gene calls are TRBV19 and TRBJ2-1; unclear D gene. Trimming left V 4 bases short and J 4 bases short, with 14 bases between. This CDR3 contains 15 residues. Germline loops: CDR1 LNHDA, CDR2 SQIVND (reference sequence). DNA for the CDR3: TGTGCCAGTAGTAAAGGGCAGGACCATTACAATGAGCAGTTCTTC. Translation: CASSKGQDHYNEQFF.

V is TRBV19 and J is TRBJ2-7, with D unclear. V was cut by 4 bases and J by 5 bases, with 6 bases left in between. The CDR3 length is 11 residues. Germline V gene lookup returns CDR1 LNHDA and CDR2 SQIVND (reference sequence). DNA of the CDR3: TGTGCCAGTAGTACCCTTGACGAGCAGTACTTC. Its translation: CASSTLDEQYF.

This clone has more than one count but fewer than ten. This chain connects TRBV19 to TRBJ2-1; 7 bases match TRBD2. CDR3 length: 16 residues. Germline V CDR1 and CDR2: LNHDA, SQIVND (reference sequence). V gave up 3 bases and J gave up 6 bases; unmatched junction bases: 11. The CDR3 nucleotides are TGTGCCAGTAGTATGCGGCCACGGGGGGAGGTCAATGAGCAGTTCTTC. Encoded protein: CASSMRPRGEVNEQFF.

The CDR3 nucleotides are TGTGCCAGTAGTATGGGCTCGGCGGAAGGATCGAACACCGGGGAGCTGTTTTTT. Translation gives CASSMGSAEGSNTGELFF. The chain couples TRBV19 to TRBJ2-2; D unresolved. V shed 3 bases and J shed 0 bases, with 17 bases lying between them. The CDR3 contains 18 residues. The V gene's germline CDR1 is LNHDA and CDR2 SQIVND (reference sequence).